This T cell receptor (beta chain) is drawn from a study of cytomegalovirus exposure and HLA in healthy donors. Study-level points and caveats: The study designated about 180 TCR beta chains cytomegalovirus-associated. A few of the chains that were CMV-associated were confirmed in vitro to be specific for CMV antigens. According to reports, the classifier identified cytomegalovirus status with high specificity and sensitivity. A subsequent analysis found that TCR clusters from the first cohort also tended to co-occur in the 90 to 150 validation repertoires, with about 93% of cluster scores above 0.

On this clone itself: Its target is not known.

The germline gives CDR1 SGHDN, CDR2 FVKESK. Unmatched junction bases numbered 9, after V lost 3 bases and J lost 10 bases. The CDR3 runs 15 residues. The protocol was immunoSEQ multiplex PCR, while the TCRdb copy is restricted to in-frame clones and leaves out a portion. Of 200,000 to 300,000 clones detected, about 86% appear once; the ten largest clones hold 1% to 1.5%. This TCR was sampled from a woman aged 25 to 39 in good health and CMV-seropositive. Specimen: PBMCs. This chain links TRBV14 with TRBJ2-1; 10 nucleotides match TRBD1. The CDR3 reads CASSQLGQGEREQFF. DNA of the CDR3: TGTGCCAGCAGCCAGCTCGGACAGGGGGAGAGGGAGCAGTTCTTC. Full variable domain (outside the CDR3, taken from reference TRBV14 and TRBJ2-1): EAGVTQFPSHSVIEKGQTVTLRCDPISGHDNLYWYRRVMGKEIKFLLHFVKESKQDESGMPNNRFLAERTGGTYSTLKVQPAELEDSGVYFCASSQLGQGEREQFFGPGTRLTVL.